Below are 9 T cell receptor beta chains sequenced from a single sample in a study of T cells after yellow fever vaccination. MiXCR was run by TCRdb on the 5' RACE reads, yielding one entry per CDR3 protein. The data contain hundreds of thousands of distinct CDR3 sequences, 3% to 4.5% of them seen just once; the ten biggest clones take up 23%. Sequencing was performed on PBMCs, taken on the day of the yellow fever booster vaccination. All receptors come from a man younger than 35 who received the YFV17D yellow fever vaccine.

This clonotype has a count of ten or more. The V call is TRBV27, the J call TRBJ2-7; D tentatively reads TRBD1 or TRBD2 (5 bases each). The CDR3 is 16 residues long. The V gene lost 0 bases and the J gene lost 3 bases, with 15 bases spanning the gap. Germline V gene lookup returns CDR1 MNHEY and CDR2 SMNVEV (reference sequence). The CDR3 nucleotides are TGTGCCAGCAGTTTATCGGGGACCCCCGGGGACTACGAGCAGTACTTC. Its protein product is CASSLSGTPGDYEQYF.

This clonotype was seen ten or more times. In DNA, the CDR3 is TGTGCCAGCAGCGCGGGGGGCCTCACAGATACGCAGTATTTT. This gives the protein CASSAGGLTDTQYF. The chain is built from TRBV5-4 and TRBJ2-3; TRBD2 agrees at 8 bases. Losses at the gene ends were 4 bases for V and 2 bases for J; bases not matched to a gene: 3. Germline assignment: CDR1 SGHNT and CDR2 YYREEE (reference sequence). The CDR3 spans 14 residues.

The chain has TRBV6-5 and TRBJ2-1, with 16 bases matching TRBD2. Germline CDR1 is MNHEY and CDR2 is SVGAGI. The CDR3 consists of 15 residues. After removal of 2 bases from V and 10 bases from J, the junction contained 2 bases not matched to a gene. DNA of the CDR3: TGTGCCAGCAGTTACCGGGGACTAGCGGGGGGGGAGCAGTTCTTC. Its protein is CASSYRGLAGGEQFF.

A few counts support this clonotype. The rearrangement joins TRBV18 to TRBJ1-4; 8 nucleotides match TRBD1. V was pared by 3 bases and J by 3 bases, with 6 bases of the junction left unmatched. Germline-derived CDR1 and CDR2 are KGHSH and LQKENI. The CDR3 spans 16 residues. The CDR3 nucleotides read TGTGCCAGCTCACCGCTTGCGGGACAGGCTAATGAAAAACTGTTTTTT. This translates into CASSPLAGQANEKLFF.

This clonotype has a count of ten or more. V and J are TRBV12-3 or TRBV12-4 and TRBJ2-7, with 7 bases that match TRBD2. This CDR3 is 13 amino acids long. V dropped 4 bases and J dropped 6; count of bases not matched to a gene: 6. The CDR3 region is CASSSSGVSEQYF. In nucleotides, the CDR3 is TGTGCCAGCAGTTCGAGCGGGGTTTCCGAGCAGTACTTC.

This clonotype occurred a few times. V and J are TRBV7-2 and TRBJ1-1; a possible D gene is TRBD1 (6 bases). Germline CDR1 and CDR2: SGHTA and FQGNSA. CDR3 length: 14 residues. Trimming removed 4 bases at V and 5 bases at J, with 14 bases between. This CDR3 reads CASSSWGGQTEAFF. The DNA for the CDR3 is TGTGCCAGCAGCTCCTGGGGGGGGCAAACTGAAGCTTTCTTT.

The chain joins TRBV7-2 to TRBJ2-3; D gene uncertain. This CDR3 has 13 residues. Trimming took off 3 bases at V and 6 bases at J, with 10 bases between the two ends. Germline V lookup: CDR1 SGHTA, CDR2 FQGNSA. CDR3 sequence reads: CASSFNVRDTQYF. Written as DNA, the CDR3 is TGTGCCAGCAGCTTTAATGTCCGCGATACGCAGTATTTT.

The V gene is TRBV5-1, the J gene TRBJ1-2; perhaps TRBD1 as D (5 bases). Germline CDR1 reads SGHRS; CDR2 reads YFSETQ. The CDR3 consists of 14 residues. With 7 bases removed from V and 2 bases from J, the gap between germline ends came to 15 bases. CDR3 coding DNA: TGCGCCAGCTTCAACCGGGACGGAAACTATGGCTACACCTTC. Residues: CASFNRDGNYGYTF.

This clonotype was recorded at least ten times. This chain joins TRBV23-1 and TRBJ2-7; D is unclear. TRBV23-1 is noted as an ORF with a role that remains uncertain. The V end was cut by 6 bases, the J end by 2 bases, with 8 bases between. The CDR3 has 12 residues. The CDR3 spells CASSPSPYEQYF. CDR3 DNA: TGCGCCAGCAGCCCTTCGCCCTACGAGCAGTACTTC.